This is a list of T cell receptor beta chains from one sample in a study of T cell responses to AZD1222 COVID-19 vaccine. Assay: immunoSEQ multiplex PCR; the TCRdb copy retains only in-frame clones and omits some. The table lists 80,000 to 90,000 clones, 88% of them singletons. The source material was peripheral blood, sampled on day 0 of MenACWY control vaccination. These receptors originate from an adult in good health. CDR3s include the opening cysteine and the closing phenylalanine or tryptophan. A D gene is named only where the DNA matches it firmly.

v_call: TRBV2; d_call: .; j_call: TRBJ2-1; cdr3_aa: CASSDGSLGFYNEQFF
v_call: TRBV6-2/TRBV6-3; d_call: .; j_call: TRBJ2-7; cdr3_aa: CASSYSNSGFYEQYF
v_call: TRBV10-1; d_call: .; j_call: TRBJ2-1; cdr3_aa: CASSLSKGLRQFF
v_call: TRBV30; d_call: .; j_call: TRBJ2-1; cdr3_aa: CAWSVNTDDEQFF
v_call: TRBV30; d_call: TRBD1; j_call: TRBJ1-1; cdr3_aa: CAWSGPGQGLNTEAFF
v_call: TRBV21-1; d_call: .; j_call: TRBJ1-2; cdr3_aa: CASSRLGRSNVYGYTF
v_call: TRBV11-3; d_call: TRBD1; j_call: TRBJ2-2; cdr3_aa: CASSSRTGRGTGELFF
v_call: TRBV28; d_call: .; j_call: TRBJ1-1; cdr3_aa: CASNKPWDEAFF
v_call: TRBV11-2; d_call: .; j_call: TRBJ2-5; cdr3_aa: CASSATRELEYF
v_call: TRBV5-4; d_call: .; j_call: TRBJ1-6; cdr3_aa: CASSLGGVSSYNSPLHF
v_call: TRBV18; d_call: TRBD2; j_call: TRBJ2-7; cdr3_aa: CASSPRTSGEYEQYF
v_call: TRBV28; d_call: .; j_call: TRBJ1-5; cdr3_aa: CASSLGGSNQPQHF
v_call: TRBV18; d_call: .; j_call: TRBJ1-6; cdr3_aa: CASSPEGSPYNSPLHF
v_call: TRBV9; d_call: .; j_call: TRBJ2-7; cdr3_aa: CASSQQGFGEQYF
v_call: TRBV12-3/TRBV12-4; d_call: TRBD1; j_call: TRBJ2-7; cdr3_aa: CASSGTGFYEQYF
v_call: TRBV7-9; d_call: .; j_call: TRBJ2-1; cdr3_aa: CASSIFNEQFF
v_call: TRBV7-2; d_call: TRBD1; j_call: TRBJ1-1; cdr3_aa: CASSLAGGQLQAFF
v_call: TRBV2; d_call: .; j_call: TRBJ2-1; cdr3_aa: CASSDYPSSYNEQFF
v_call: TRBV7-2; d_call: TRBD1; j_call: TRBJ1-5; cdr3_aa: CASSLTDRVNQPQHF
v_call: TRBV19; d_call: .; j_call: TRBJ1-5; cdr3_aa: CASTDTPSNQPQHF
v_call: TRBV7-2; d_call: .; j_call: TRBJ1-3; cdr3_aa: CASSLGPRNTIYF
v_call: TRBV25-1; d_call: .; j_call: TRBJ1-5; cdr3_aa: CASSESMVMPPQHF
v_call: TRBV28; d_call: .; j_call: TRBJ1-6; cdr3_aa: CASSLDSTPRASPLHF
v_call: TRBV5-1; d_call: TRBD1; j_call: TRBJ2-5; cdr3_aa: CASSNGQGAETQYF